These T cell receptor beta chains were read from a single sample in a study of CD8+CD57+ T cells in acquired aplastic anemia. TCRdb ran MiXCR on the reads and lists one entry per CDR3 protein. In the table there are approximately 250,000 distinct CDR3 sequences, approximately 82% of which are singletons. Sequenced input: sorted CD4+, CD8+, or CD8+CD57+ T cells (not recorded which) from PBMCs. Receptors originate from a human donor with aplastic anemia. Both conserved end residues are trimmed from each CDR3.

j_gene | v_gene | CDR3aa
TRBJ1-6 | TRBV7-8 | ASSLAGGHYPHY
TRBJ1-1 | TRBV7-9 | ASSFQIRGESDEF
TRBJ2-5 | TRBV7-9 | ASSRANGKKDFQY
TRBJ1-2 | TRBV5-4 | ASSFGGGPDIGYT
TRBJ1-1 | TRBV11-1 | ASSSREAVGNTEAF
TRBJ2-3 | TRBV7-9 | ASGLGAGDTDTQ
TRBJ1-2 | TRBV11-2 | ASSLTGGDNYGYT
TRBJ2-3 | TRBV5-1 | ASSLGAGGSDTQY
NA | TRBV10-3 | AISEGSTEPQH
TRBJ1-6 | TRBV7-9 | ASSLGACGHNSPLH
TRBJ2-1 | TRBV20-1 | SAGRTSGGSDEQF
TRBJ1-6 | TRBV11-1 | ASSLEGMGPDSPLH
TRBJ2-1 | TRBV20-1 | SATGTSGSRDEQF
TRBJ2-3 | TRBV20-1 | SAYTSGGGADTQY
TRBJ2-6 | TRBV7-8 | ASSLAGGPETKYLT
TRBJ2-1 | TRBV7-9 | ASRQGLARSLA
TRBJ2-3 | TRBV2 | ASSGFSGRTDTQY
TRBJ2-3 | TRBV7-9 | ASSLPGSRGTDE
TRBJ2-1 | TRBV15 | ASSTRGGVEEQF
TRBJ2-3 | TRBV7-6 | ASSSTTGSEALF
TRBJ2-1 | TRBV7-2 | ASSLEGGPQSWRQF
TRBJ2-1 | TRBV9 | ASGGAGDIQSFDEQF
TRBJ2-5 | TRBV4-2 | ASSQDGRGQETQY
TRBJ2-3 | TRBV3-1 | ASSPPPGRGSDTQY
TRBJ1-1 | TRBV9 | ASSVDRAANNEAF
TRBJ1-2 | TRBV20-1 | SAPMLGRDGLVYGYT
TRBJ2-4 | TRBV11-3 | ASSLNKQIQY
TRBJ1-6 | TRBV7-6 | ASSLAPTDTQYFH
TRBJ1-6 | TRBV7-9 | ASSLGESGNNEPLH
TRBJ2-1 | TRBV13 | ASSHTGTSSNEQF
TRBJ2-5 | TRBV15 | ATSRGGLHETQY
TRBJ2-3 | TRBV20-1 | SATGLAEETDTQY
TRBJ1-4 | TRBV7-8 | ASSLEPDGNEKLF
TRBJ2-5 | TRBV14 | ASSSGGTWEETQY
TRBJ2-6 | TRBV5-4 | ASSFTSGGSGANVLT
TRBJ2-1 | TRBV7-2 | ASSPGSGGGYREQF
TRBJ2-2 | TRBV7-8 | ASSPQPDRTALYLF
TRBJ1-1 | TRBV2 | ASRYVITREEAF
TRBJ2-3 | TRBV7-2 | ASSFAGWRGHRY
TRBJ2-7 | TRBV7-8 | ASSLVGTTYNEQY
TRBJ1-2 | TRBV10-3 | ASRPVGVDMLGYT
TRBJ1-2 | TRBV5-5 | ASSGELGGGYT
TRBJ2-1 | TRBV5-1 | ASSHGGGYGQDEQF
TRBJ2-3 | TRBV19 | ASSIAGGPKNEQY
TRBJ1-2 | TRBV14 | ASRLQGAEYGYT
TRBJ1-5 | TRBV7-9 | ATSRVGSNQPQL
TRBJ2-6 | TRBV7-3 | ASTRAGSYVEHCLT
TRBJ2-1 | TRBV5-6 | ASSLARKSVNEQF
TRBJ2-1 | TRBV15 | GKGGGNGQDEQF
TRBJ2-3 | TRBV19 | ASSLTSGAYTQQ
TRBJ2-2 | TRBV5-1 | VSSPTTGTGELF